A single sample gave rise to the 10 T cell receptor beta chains below, sequenced in a study of CD8 T cells in Susac syndrome. After extraction with the RNeasy kit, about 0.45 to 1 ug of the RNA was reverse transcribed using random hexamers. Via MiXCR, TCRdb re-called the immunoSEQ multiplex PCR reads, giving one row per CDR3 protein. In the table there are 300,000 or so distinct CDR3 sequences, about 91% of which are singletons. The material sequenced was CD4+ T cells from PBMCs. The receptor set was obtained from a human donor with multiple sclerosis.

This clonotype appeared a single time. The chain combines TRBV7-9 with TRBJ1-2; D is unresolved. V lost 1 base to trimming and J lost 3 bases, with 15 bases between them. The germline V gene encodes CDR1 SEHNR and CDR2 FQNEAQ (reference sequence). This CDR3 comprises 16 residues. The CDR3 DNA is TGTGCCAGCAGCTTAGGCCTCGGCAACTATGACTATGGCTACACCTTC. This gives the protein CASSLGLGNYDYGYTF. Together with reference TRBV7-9 and TRBJ1-2, the CDR3 gives the full variable domain: DTGVSQNPRHKITKRGQNVTFRCDPISEHNRLYWYRQTLGQGPEFLTYFQNEAQLEKSRLLSDRFSAERPKGSFSTLEIQRTEQGDSAMYLCASSLGLGNYDYGYTFGSGTRLTVV.

The rearrangement joins TRBV7-9 to TRBJ2-7; 9 bases map to TRBD2. CDR1 and CDR2 from the germline V gene are SEHNR and FQNEAQ (reference sequence). V was pared by 2 bases and J by 6 bases, with 8 bases of the junction left unmatched. The CDR3 totals 15 residues. As DNA, the CDR3 is TGTGCCAGCAGCTTAAGCGGGGGGCCGCGGGGCGAGCAGTACTTC. As protein: CASSLSGGPRGEQYF.

This chain joins TRBV12-3 or TRBV12-4 and TRBJ1-2; D gene ambiguous. Trimming removed 4 bases from V and 4 bases from J, with 7 bases in between. This CDR3 has 12 residues. Here the CDR3 reads CASSSGIYGYTF. The CDR3 region has the DNA TGTGCCAGCAGTTCGGGGATCTATGGCTACACCTTC.

This chain uses TRBV10-3 with TRBJ2-3; D ambiguous. Trimming took off 0 bases at V and 3 bases at J, with 7 bases between the two ends. This CDR3 has 14 amino acids. Germline CDR1 ENHRY, CDR2 SYGVKD. The CDR3 protein is CAISESITTDTQYF. As DNA, the CDR3 is TGTGCCATCAGTGAGTCGATCACTACAGATACGCAGTATTTT.

The gene calls are TRBV7-2 and TRBJ2-7; D assignment may be TRBD1 or TRBD2 (5 bases each). Trimming left V 5 bases short and J 2 bases short, with 10 bases between. The CDR3 covers 13 residues. Germline V lookup: CDR1 SGHTA, CDR2 FQGNSA. The CDR3 spells CASSMGVPYEQYF. The CDR3 DNA reads TGTGCCAGCAGCATGGGGGTCCCCTACGAGCAGTACTTC.

The chain carries TRBV2 and TRBJ2-5; 10 positions match TRBD1. V was pared by 10 bases and J by 5 bases, with 7 bases of the junction left unmatched. Germline CDR1 is SNHLY and CDR2 is FYNNEI. This CDR3 spans 13 amino acids. CDR3 coding DNA: TGTGCCAACCCTAAGGACAGGGGGGAGACCCAGTACTTC. Translation: CANPKDRGETQYF.

This chain joins TRBV28 and TRBJ1-1; tentatively, D is TRBD1 (6 bases). This CDR3 contains 14 residues. CDR1 is MDHEN, CDR2 SYDVKM, per germline. V was pared by 6 bases and J by 4 bases, with 15 bases between. This CDR3 is CASRPPGEGTEAFF. In nucleotides, the CDR3 is TGTGCCAGCAGACCCCCAGGGGAGGGCACTGAAGCTTTCTTT.

The chain is built from TRBV12-3 or TRBV12-4 and TRBJ1-1; D is ambiguous. This CDR3 spans 13 amino acids. Trimming left V 3 bases short and J 6 bases short, with 11 bases between. The CDR3 loop is CASSFVRNAEAFF. CDR3 sequence (DNA): TGTGCCAGCAGTTTCGTCCGTAACGCTGAAGCTTTCTTT.

This clonotype was recorded once. This sequence joins TRBV7-2 and TRBJ2-1, with 10 bases lining up with TRBD1. The CDR3 consists of 15 residues. Germline V gives CDR1 SGHTA, CDR2 FQGNSA. The V segment lost 5 bases and the J segment 3 bases; nucleotides outside the gene matches: 4. Here the CDR3 reads CASSIRTGGYNEQFF. The CDR3 region has the DNA TGTGCCAGCAGCATTCGGACAGGGGGCTACAATGAGCAGTTCTTC.

The chain has TRBV2 and TRBJ2-2, with 11 bases fitting TRBD2. J was trimmed by 7 bases and V by 4 bases; bases with no gene match: 5. The CDR3 length is 15 residues. Per germline, CDR1 SNHLY and CDR2 FYNNEI. The CDR3 DNA reads TGTGCCAGCAGTGGACTAGCGGGGACGGTCGGGGAGCTGTTTTTT. Encoded protein: CASSGLAGTVGELFF.